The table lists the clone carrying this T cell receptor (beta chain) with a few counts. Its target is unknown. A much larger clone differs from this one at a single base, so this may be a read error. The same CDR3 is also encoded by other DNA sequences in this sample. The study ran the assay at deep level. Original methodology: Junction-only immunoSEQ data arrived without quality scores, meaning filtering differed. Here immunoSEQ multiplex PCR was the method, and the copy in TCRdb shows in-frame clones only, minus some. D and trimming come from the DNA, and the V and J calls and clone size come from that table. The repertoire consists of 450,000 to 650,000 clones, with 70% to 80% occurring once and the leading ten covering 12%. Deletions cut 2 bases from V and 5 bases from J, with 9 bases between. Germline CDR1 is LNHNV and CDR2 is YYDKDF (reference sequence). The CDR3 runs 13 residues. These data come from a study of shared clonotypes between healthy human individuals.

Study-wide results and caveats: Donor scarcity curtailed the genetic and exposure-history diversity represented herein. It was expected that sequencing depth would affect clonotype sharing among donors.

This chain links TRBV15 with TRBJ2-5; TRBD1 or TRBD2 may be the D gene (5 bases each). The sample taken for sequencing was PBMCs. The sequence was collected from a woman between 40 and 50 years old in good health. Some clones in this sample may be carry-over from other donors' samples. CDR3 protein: CATSRQGGETQYF. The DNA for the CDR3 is TGTGCCACCAGCAGACAGGGCGGGGAGACCCAGTACTTC.